This T cell receptor beta chain is from a study of blood T cell repertoires in COVID-19. The germline V gene has CDR1 SGHTA and CDR2 FQGNSA. This CDR3 spans 13 amino acids. Trimming pared 1 base from V and 4 bases from J, leaving 8 bases between. Generated by immunoSEQ multiplex PCR, the TCRdb table keeps only in-frame clones and is missing some. The sample contains 200,000 or so clones, almost 85% of which appear only once. Sequencing was carried out using peripheral blood. The V call is TRBV7-2, the J call TRBJ2-7; a weak D match, TRBD1 (6 bases). The TCR comes from a human donor with acute or convalescent COVID-19. The donor label of this sample is uncertain. The CDR3 loop reads CASSLEQGYEQYF. In nucleotides, the CDR3 is TGTGCCAGCAGCTTAGAACAGGGTTACGAGCAGTACTTC.